This T cell receptor beta chain appears in the sequencing data of a study of technical replicates of blood from a handful of donors. Clones were read by immunoSEQ multiplex PCR, and TCRdb kept only the in-frame ones, dropping some. The sample lists roughly 68,000 clones, about 97% occurring once. Germline V gene sequence: CDR1 SGHRS, CDR2 YFSETQ. The CDR3 covers 12 residues. Trimming left V 2 bases short and J 7 bases short, with 10 bases between. This clonotype was sampled from a human donor in good health. The chain links TRBV5-1 to TRBJ2-7, with unresolved D. Sequenced sample: T cells isolated from PBMCs. The CDR3 region has the DNA TGCGCCAGCAGCTTCGGCGGTGGGGAGCAGTACTTC. Its translation is CASSFGGGEQYF. Full variable domain (outside the CDR3, taken from reference TRBV5-1 and TRBJ2-7): KAGVTQTPRYLIKTRGQQVTLSCSPISGHRSVSWYQQTPGQGLQFLFEYFSETQRNKGNFPGRFSGRQFSNSRSEMNVSTLELGDSALYLCASSFGGGEQYFGPGTRLTVT.